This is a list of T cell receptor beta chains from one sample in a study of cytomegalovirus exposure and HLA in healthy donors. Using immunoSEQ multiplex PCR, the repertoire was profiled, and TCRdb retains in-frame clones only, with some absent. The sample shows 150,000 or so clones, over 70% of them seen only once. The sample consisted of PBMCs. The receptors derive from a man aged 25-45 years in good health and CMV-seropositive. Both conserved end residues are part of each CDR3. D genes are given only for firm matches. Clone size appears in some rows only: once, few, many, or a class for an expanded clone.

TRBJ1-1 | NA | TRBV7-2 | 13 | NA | CASSRGQNTEAFF | TGTGCCAGCAGCAGGGGACAGAACACTGAAGCTTTCTTT
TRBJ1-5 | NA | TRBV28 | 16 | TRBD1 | CASSSGQGAGNQPQHF | TGTGCCAGCAGTTCAGGACAGGGGGCGGGCAATCAGCCCCAGCATTTT
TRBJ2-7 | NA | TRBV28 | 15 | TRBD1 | CASSSSGQGPNEQYF | TGTGCCAGCAGTTCCTCCGGACAGGGACCTAACGAGCAGTACTTC
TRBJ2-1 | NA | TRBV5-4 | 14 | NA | CASSLRSLVNEQFF | TGTGCCAGCAGCTTGAGGTCCCTAGTCAATGAGCAGTTCTTC
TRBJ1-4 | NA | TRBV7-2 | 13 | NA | CASSLLEATELFF | TGTGCCAGCAGCTTACTAGAGGCGACAGAACTATTTTTT
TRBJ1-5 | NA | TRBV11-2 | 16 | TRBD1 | CASSLDYGRGSQPQHF | TGTGCCAGCAGCTTAGATTATGGCAGGGGGTCTCAGCCCCAGCATTTT
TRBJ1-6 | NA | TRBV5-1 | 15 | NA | CASSLTQGLNSPLHF | TGCGCCAGCAGCTTGACGCAGGGCCTTAATTCACCCCTCCACTTT
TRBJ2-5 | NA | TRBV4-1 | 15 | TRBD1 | CASSQGDRDHETQYF | TGCGCCAGCAGCCAAGGGGACAGGGATCATGAGACCCAGTACTTC
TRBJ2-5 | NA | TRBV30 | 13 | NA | CAWSGGTIETQYF | TGTGCCTGGAGTGGGGGCACCATTGAGACCCAGTACTTC
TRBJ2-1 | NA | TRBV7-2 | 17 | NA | CASSLVWLASSYNEQFF | TGTGCCAGCAGCTTAGTATGGCTAGCGAGCTCCTACAATGAGCAGTTCTTC
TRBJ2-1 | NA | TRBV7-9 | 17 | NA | CASSLVPSGLTYNEQFF | TGTGCCAGCAGCTTAGTGCCCAGTGGACTAACTTACAATGAGCAGTTCTTC
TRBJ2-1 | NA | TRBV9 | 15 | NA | CASSVGGGAQNEQFF | TGTGCCAGCAGCGTAGGGGGCGGGGCCCAGAATGAGCAGTTCTTC
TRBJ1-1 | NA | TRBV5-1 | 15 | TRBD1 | CASSLSQGENTEAFF | TGCGCCAGCAGCTTGTCACAGGGGGAGAACACTGAAGCTTTCTTT
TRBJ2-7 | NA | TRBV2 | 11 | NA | CASSEEGWRYF | TGTGCCAGCAGTGAAGAAGGTTGGAGGTACTTC
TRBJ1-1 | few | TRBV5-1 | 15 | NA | CASSYLGQGSTEAFF | TGCGCCAGCAGTTACCTTGGGCAGGGGAGCACTGAAGCTTTCTTT
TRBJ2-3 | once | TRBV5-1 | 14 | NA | CASSFQEVTDTQYF | TGCGCCAGCAGCTTTCAAGAGGTGACAGATACGCAGTATTTT
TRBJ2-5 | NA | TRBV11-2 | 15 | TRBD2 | CASSFLAGVSETQYF | TGTGCCAGCAGCTTCTTAGCGGGAGTTAGTGAGACCCAGTACTTC
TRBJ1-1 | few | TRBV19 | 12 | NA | CASSDGGAEAFF | TGTGCCAGTAGCGACGGGGGGGCTGAAGCTTTCTTT
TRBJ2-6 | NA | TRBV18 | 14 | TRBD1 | CASSQGDGANVLTF | TGTGCCAGCTCGCAGGGGGACGGGGCCAACGTCCTGACTTTC
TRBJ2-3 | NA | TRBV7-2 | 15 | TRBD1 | CASSRTGTSTDTQYF | TGTGCCAGCAGCAGGACAGGGACGAGCACAGATACGCAGTATTTT
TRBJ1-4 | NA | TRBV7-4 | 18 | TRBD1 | CASSLPGTGPREMEKLFF | TGTGCCAGCAGCCTCCCCGGGACAGGTCCAAGAGAAATGGAAAAACTGTTTTTT
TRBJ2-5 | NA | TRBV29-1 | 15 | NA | CSVVGGGGSGETQYF | TGCAGCGTTGTAGGGGGAGGGGGGTCCGGAGAGACCCAGTACTTC
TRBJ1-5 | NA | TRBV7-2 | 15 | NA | CASSLFRQSNQPQHF | TGTGCCAGCAGCTTATTCAGGCAAAGCAATCAGCCCCAGCATTTT
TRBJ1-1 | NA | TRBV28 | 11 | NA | CASSRFLEAFF | TGTGCCAGCAGCCGTTTCCTCGAAGCTTTCTTT
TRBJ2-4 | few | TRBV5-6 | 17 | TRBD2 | CASSPRGSGVAKNIQYF | TGTGCCAGCAGCCCTAGGGGAAGCGGGGTAGCCAAAAACATTCAGTACTTC
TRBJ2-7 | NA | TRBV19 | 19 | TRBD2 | CASSMLGTSEPASPYEQYF | TGTGCCAGTAGTATGTTAGGGACTAGCGAGCCCGCCAGTCCCTACGAGCAGTACTTC
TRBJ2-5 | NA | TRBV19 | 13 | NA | CASSIQGQETQYF | TGTGCCAGTAGTATACAGGGACAAGAGACCCAGTACTTC
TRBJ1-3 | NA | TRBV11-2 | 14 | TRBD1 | CASSWDSSGNTIYF | TGTGCCAGCAGCTGGGACAGCTCTGGAAACACCATATATTTT
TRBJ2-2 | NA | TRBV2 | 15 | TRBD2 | CASSEWREDTGELFF | TGTGCCAGCAGTGAATGGCGGGAGGACACCGGGGAGCTGTTTTTT
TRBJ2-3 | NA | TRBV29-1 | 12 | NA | CSVIRGTDTQYF | TGCAGCGTTATACGGGGCACAGATACGCAGTATTTT
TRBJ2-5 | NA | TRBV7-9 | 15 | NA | CASSPTGFIQETQYF | TGTGCCAGCAGCCCAACGGGGTTCATCCAAGAGACCCAGTACTTC
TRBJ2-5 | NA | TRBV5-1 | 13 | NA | CASSLAVQETQYF | TGCGCCAGCAGCTTGGCCGTTCAAGAGACCCAGTACTTC
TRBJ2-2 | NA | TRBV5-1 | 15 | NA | CASSSRDSRTGELFF | TGCGCCAGCAGCTCACGGGACTCCCGCACCGGGGAGCTGTTTTTT
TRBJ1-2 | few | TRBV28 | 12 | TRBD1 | CASITGGYGYTF | TGTGCCAGCATTACAGGGGGCTATGGCTACACCTTC
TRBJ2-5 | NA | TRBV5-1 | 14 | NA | CASSAGGPLETQYF | TGCGCCAGCAGCGCTGGAGGGCCCTTGGAGACCCAGTACTTC
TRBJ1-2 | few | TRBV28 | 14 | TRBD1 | CASSDNRGWEGYTF | TGTGCCAGCAGTGATAACAGGGGATGGGAAGGCTACACCTTC
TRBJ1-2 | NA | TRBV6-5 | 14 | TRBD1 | CASSFSRTGGGYTF | TGTGCCAGCAGTTTCTCTCGGACAGGGGGTGGCTACACCTTC
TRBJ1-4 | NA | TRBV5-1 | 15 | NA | CASSPGTGRGEKLFF | TGCGCCAGCAGCCCTGGTACAGGGAGGGGTGAAAAACTGTTTTTT
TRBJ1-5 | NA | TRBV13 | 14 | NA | CASSFGQLNQPQHF | TGTGCCAGCAGCTTTGGACAGCTAAATCAGCCCCAGCATTTT
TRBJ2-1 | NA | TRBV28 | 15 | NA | CASSLSGSSYNEQFF | TGTGCCAGCAGTTTATCGGGGAGCTCCTACAATGAGCAGTTCTTC
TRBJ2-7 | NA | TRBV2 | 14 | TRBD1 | CASRGTGPSYEQYF | TGTGCCAGCAGGGGGACAGGGCCATCCTACGAGCAGTACTTC
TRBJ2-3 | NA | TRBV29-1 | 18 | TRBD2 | CSVVGLAGGGTSTDTQYF | TGCAGCGTTGTGGGTCTAGCGGGAGGAGGGACTAGCACAGATACGCAGTATTTT
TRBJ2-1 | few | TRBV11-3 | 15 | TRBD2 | CASSSGGSSYNEQFF | TGTGCCAGCAGCTCGGGAGGTAGCTCCTACAATGAGCAGTTCTTC
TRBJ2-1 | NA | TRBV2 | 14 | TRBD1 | CAVADRYKFNEQFF | TGTGCCGTGGCGGACAGGTACAAATTCAATGAGCAGTTCTTC
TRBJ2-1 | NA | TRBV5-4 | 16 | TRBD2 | CASSGGTSGDYNEQFF | TGTGCCAGCAGCGGCGGGACTAGCGGGGACTACAATGAGCAGTTCTTC
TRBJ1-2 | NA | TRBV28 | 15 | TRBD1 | CASYRTGGPNYGYTF | TGTGCCAGCTACCGGACAGGGGGCCCTAACTATGGCTACACCTTC
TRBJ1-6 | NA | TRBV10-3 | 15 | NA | CAISDGQTYNSPLHF | TGTGCCATCAGTGATGGGCAGACCTATAATTCACCCCTCCACTTT
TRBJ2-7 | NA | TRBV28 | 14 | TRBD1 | CASTGAGQAHEQYF | TGTGCCAGCACCGGCGCGGGACAGGCCCACGAGCAGTACTTC
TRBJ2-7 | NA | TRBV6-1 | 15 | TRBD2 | CASSEGTSGNYEQYF | TGTGCCAGCAGTGAAGGGACTAGCGGAAACTACGAGCAGTACTTC
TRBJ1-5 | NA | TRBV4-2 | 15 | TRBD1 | CASSQGTGRAEPQHF | TGTGCCAGCAGCCAGGGGACAGGGAGGGCAGAGCCCCAGCATTTT
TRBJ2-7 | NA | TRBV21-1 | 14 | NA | CASSALKGAGEQYF | TGTGCCAGCAGCGCCCTAAAGGGGGCCGGAGAGCAGTACTTC
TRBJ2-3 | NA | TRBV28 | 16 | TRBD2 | CASSLTSGRATDTQYF | TGTGCCAGCAGTTTGACTAGCGGGAGGGCAACAGATACGCAGTATTTT
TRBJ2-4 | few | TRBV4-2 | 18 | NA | CASSQAPGERIAKNIQYF | TGTGCCAGCAGCCAAGCCCCAGGGGAGCGTATAGCCAAAAACATTCAGTACTTC
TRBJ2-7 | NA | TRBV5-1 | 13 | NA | CASSPPSSYEQYF | TGCGCCAGCAGCCCTCCTAGCTCCTACGAGCAGTACTTC
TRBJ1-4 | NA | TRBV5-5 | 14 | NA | CASSAGAGREKLFF | TGTGCCAGCAGCGCAGGGGCAGGGCGTGAAAAACTGTTTTTT